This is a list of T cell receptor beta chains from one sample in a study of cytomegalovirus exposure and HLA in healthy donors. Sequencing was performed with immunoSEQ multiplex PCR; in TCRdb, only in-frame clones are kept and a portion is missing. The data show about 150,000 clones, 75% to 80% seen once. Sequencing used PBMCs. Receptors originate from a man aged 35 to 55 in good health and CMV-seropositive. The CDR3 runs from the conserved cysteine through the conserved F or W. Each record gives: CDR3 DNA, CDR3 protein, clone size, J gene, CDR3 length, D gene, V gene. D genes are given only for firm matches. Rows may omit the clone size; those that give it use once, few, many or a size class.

CDR3 DNA: TGTGCCAGTAGTACTGGGACAGGATGGTTTCAGCCCCAGCATTTT; CDR3 protein: CASSTGTGWFQPQHF; clone size: -; J gene: TRBJ1-5; CDR3 length: 15; D gene: TRBD1; V gene: TRBV19
CDR3 DNA: TGTGCCAGCAGCTTAGGTATACAGGACGAAGCTTTCTTT; CDR3 protein: CASSLGIQDEAFF; clone size: -; J gene: TRBJ1-1; CDR3 length: 13; D gene: -; V gene: TRBV7-3
CDR3 DNA: TGTGCCAGCAGTTCCGATTGGAGCGGGAGTTTCTACGAGCAGTACTTC; CDR3 protein: CASSSDWSGSFYEQYF; clone size: -; J gene: TRBJ2-7; CDR3 length: 16; D gene: TRBD2; V gene: TRBV27
CDR3 DNA: TGTGCCAGTAGTATACCTGGGCGGGGCCGCAATCAGCCCCAGCATTTT; CDR3 protein: CASSIPGRGRNQPQHF; clone size: once; J gene: TRBJ1-5; CDR3 length: 16; D gene: -; V gene: TRBV19
CDR3 DNA: TGTGCCAGTAGTATAGTACTAGCGGGACCCACAGATACGCAGTATTTT; CDR3 protein: CASSIVLAGPTDTQYF; clone size: -; J gene: TRBJ2-3; CDR3 length: 16; D gene: TRBD2; V gene: TRBV19
CDR3 DNA: TGTGCCAGTTTGCGGCCTAACACCGGGGAGCTGTTTTTT; CDR3 protein: CASLRPNTGELFF; clone size: -; J gene: TRBJ2-2; CDR3 length: 13; D gene: -; V gene: TRBV19
CDR3 DNA: TGCAGTGCTAGGGACAGGGAGACCCAGTACTTC; CDR3 protein: CSARDRETQYF; clone size: -; J gene: TRBJ2-5; CDR3 length: 11; D gene: TRBD1; V gene: TRBV20-1
CDR3 DNA: TGCGCCAGCAGACCACAGGAGATGAACACTGAAGCTTTCTTT; CDR3 protein: CASRPQEMNTEAFF; clone size: -; J gene: TRBJ1-1; CDR3 length: 14; D gene: -; V gene: TRBV5-1
CDR3 DNA: TGTGCCAGCAGCGTCGGGTCCGCGCCAGACGAGCAGTACTTC; CDR3 protein: CASSVGSAPDEQYF; clone size: -; J gene: TRBJ2-7; CDR3 length: 14; D gene: -; V gene: TRBV9
CDR3 DNA: TGTGCCTGGAGTGTCTCTGATACGCAGTATTTT; CDR3 protein: CAWSVSDTQYF; clone size: -; J gene: TRBJ2-3; CDR3 length: 11; D gene: -; V gene: TRBV30
CDR3 DNA: TGTGCCAGCTCACTCCGCGTCACAGGGGTTACTGAAGCTTTCTTT; CDR3 protein: CASSLRVTGVTEAFF; clone size: -; J gene: TRBJ1-1; CDR3 length: 15; D gene: TRBD1; V gene: TRBV18
CDR3 DNA: TGTGCCAGCTCACCAGAGGGGGCAGGCTATGGCTACACCTTC; CDR3 protein: CASSPEGAGYGYTF; clone size: -; J gene: TRBJ1-2; CDR3 length: 14; D gene: TRBD1; V gene: TRBV18
CDR3 DNA: TGTGCCAGCAGCTTAGAGTTTCCTGGCCATGAGCAGTTCTTC; CDR3 protein: CASSLEFPGHEQFF; clone size: -; J gene: TRBJ2-1; CDR3 length: 14; D gene: -; V gene: TRBV11-3
CDR3 DNA: TGTGCCAGCAGTGGGCTAGCGGGGGGGCCGAACACCGGGGAGCTGTTTTTT; CDR3 protein: CASSGLAGGPNTGELFF; clone size: -; J gene: TRBJ2-2; CDR3 length: 17; D gene: TRBD2; V gene: TRBV2
CDR3 DNA: TGTGCCTGGAGTATTGGTTTTCCGGTCGGGACCCAGTACTTC; CDR3 protein: CAWSIGFPVGTQYF; clone size: few; J gene: TRBJ2-5; CDR3 length: 14; D gene: -; V gene: TRBV30
CDR3 DNA: TGCAGCATAAGACCCGGGACAGGGGCATCCGAGCAGTACTTC; CDR3 protein: CSIRPGTGASEQYF; clone size: -; J gene: TRBJ2-7; CDR3 length: 14; D gene: TRBD1; V gene: TRBV29-1
CDR3 DNA: TGTGCCAGCAGCTTAGCGGTGGCCAGGATCCCGGACAAGTACGAGCAGTACTTC; CDR3 protein: CASSLAVARIPDKYEQYF; clone size: few; J gene: TRBJ2-7; CDR3 length: 18; D gene: -; V gene: TRBV7-9
CDR3 DNA: TGCGCCAGCAGCCAAGGGACTAGCGCCCTCTACGAGCAGTACTTC; CDR3 protein: CASSQGTSALYEQYF; clone size: once; J gene: TRBJ2-7; CDR3 length: 15; D gene: TRBD2; V gene: TRBV4-3
CDR3 DNA: TGCGCCAGCAGCTACTACGGACAGGGGGCGCGGGAGACCCAGTACTTC; CDR3 protein: CASSYYGQGARETQYF; clone size: -; J gene: TRBJ2-5; CDR3 length: 16; D gene: TRBD1; V gene: TRBV5-1
CDR3 DNA: TGTGCCAGCAGGCTACAGGGGCGTACTGAAGCTTTCTTT; CDR3 protein: CASRLQGRTEAFF; clone size: few; J gene: TRBJ1-1; CDR3 length: 13; D gene: TRBD1; V gene: TRBV6-6
CDR3 DNA: TGTGCCAGCAGTTCGTGGGACAGGGGATCGAATTCACCCCTCCACTTT; CDR3 protein: CASSSWDRGSNSPLHF; clone size: -; J gene: TRBJ1-6; CDR3 length: 16; D gene: TRBD1; V gene: TRBV27
CDR3 DNA: TGTGCCAGCAGTTACTCAGGGGCATTGAACACCGGGGAGCTGTTTTTT; CDR3 protein: CASSYSGALNTGELFF; clone size: few; J gene: TRBJ2-2; CDR3 length: 16; D gene: -; V gene: TRBV6-6
CDR3 DNA: TGTGCCACCAGAACCGGACAGGGGGCCTACGAGCAGTACTTC; CDR3 protein: CATRTGQGAYEQYF; clone size: once; J gene: TRBJ2-7; CDR3 length: 14; D gene: TRBD1; V gene: TRBV15
CDR3 DNA: TGTGCCAGTAGTATGGACAAGGTCTATGGCTACACCTTC; CDR3 protein: CASSMDKVYGYTF; clone size: few; J gene: TRBJ1-2; CDR3 length: 13; D gene: -; V gene: TRBV19
CDR3 DNA: TGCGCCAGCAGCTCCGACAGGACTCGCACAGATACGCAGTATTTT; CDR3 protein: CASSSDRTRTDTQYF; clone size: -; J gene: TRBJ2-3; CDR3 length: 15; D gene: -; V gene: TRBV5-1
CDR3 DNA: TGTGCCAGCAGCTTAGGAGACCCTTACTACGAGCAGTACTTC; CDR3 protein: CASSLGDPYYEQYF; clone size: -; J gene: TRBJ2-7; CDR3 length: 14; D gene: -; V gene: TRBV5-4
CDR3 DNA: TGTGCCAGCAGCCAACAGGGGGCCGGCACTGAAGCTTTCTTT; CDR3 protein: CASSQQGAGTEAFF; clone size: few; J gene: TRBJ1-1; CDR3 length: 14; D gene: TRBD1; V gene: TRBV11-2
CDR3 DNA: TGTGCCAGCAGCTTGGGTCGGTTGAGGGGGCTCGGCAATCAGCCCCAGCATTTT; CDR3 protein: CASSLGRLRGLGNQPQHF; clone size: -; J gene: TRBJ1-5; CDR3 length: 18; D gene: TRBD1; V gene: TRBV5-6
CDR3 DNA: TGTGCCAGCAGCGAAGGACAGTATAATTCACCCCTCCACTTT; CDR3 protein: CASSEGQYNSPLHF; clone size: -; J gene: TRBJ1-6; CDR3 length: 14; D gene: -; V gene: TRBV5-4
CDR3 DNA: TGTGCCAGCAGTCTACAGGGGAATATTGGTTCACCCCTCCACTTT; CDR3 protein: CASSLQGNIGSPLHF; clone size: few; J gene: TRBJ1-6; CDR3 length: 15; D gene: TRBD1; V gene: TRBV28
CDR3 DNA: TGTGCCAGCAGCGTAGACGGGAGGGCTTACGAGCAGTACTTC; CDR3 protein: CASSVDGRAYEQYF; clone size: few; J gene: TRBJ2-7; CDR3 length: 14; D gene: TRBD2; V gene: TRBV9
CDR3 DNA: TGTGCCAGCAGGATGGCGGGACAGGGTCAAGAGACCCAGTACTTC; CDR3 protein: CASRMAGQGQETQYF; clone size: -; J gene: TRBJ2-5; CDR3 length: 15; D gene: TRBD1; V gene: TRBV2
CDR3 DNA: TGTGCCAGCAGCTTAACGCGGGTTAACACCGGGGAGCTGTTTTTT; CDR3 protein: CASSLTRVNTGELFF; clone size: -; J gene: TRBJ2-2; CDR3 length: 15; D gene: -; V gene: TRBV9
CDR3 DNA: TGTGCCAGCAGTACAGGGGGCGACCTCTCCTACGAGCAGTACTTC; CDR3 protein: CASSTGGDLSYEQYF; clone size: few; J gene: TRBJ2-7; CDR3 length: 15; D gene: TRBD1; V gene: TRBV18
CDR3 DNA: TGCGCCAGCAGCAGAACAGGGGCCGGGGCCAACGTCCTGACTTTC; CDR3 protein: CASSRTGAGANVLTF; clone size: -; J gene: TRBJ2-6; CDR3 length: 15; D gene: TRBD1; V gene: TRBV5-1
CDR3 DNA: TGTGCCTGTGACAGACAAGAGACCCAGTACTTC; CDR3 protein: CACDRQETQYF; clone size: -; J gene: TRBJ2-5; CDR3 length: 11; D gene: -; V gene: TRBV30
CDR3 DNA: TGCGCCAGCAGCCCCTCATCCGGGACTACGAACACCGGGGAGCTGTTTTTT; CDR3 protein: CASSPSSGTTNTGELFF; clone size: -; J gene: TRBJ2-2; CDR3 length: 17; D gene: TRBD2; V gene: TRBV4-1
CDR3 DNA: TGTGCCAGCTCCCCAGAGAGAAATGAGCAGTTCTTC; CDR3 protein: CASSPERNEQFF; clone size: -; J gene: TRBJ2-1; CDR3 length: 12; D gene: -; V gene: TRBV18
CDR3 DNA: TGCGCCAGCAGTAACGGGGCGGGAGGATCCTACAATGAGCAGTTCTTC; CDR3 protein: CASSNGAGGSYNEQFF; clone size: -; J gene: TRBJ2-1; CDR3 length: 16; D gene: TRBD2; V gene: TRBV10-2
CDR3 DNA: TGCAGCGTTGACAGGTTTGAGAGAGGGGAAAAACTGTTTTTT; CDR3 protein: CSVDRFERGEKLFF; clone size: -; J gene: TRBJ1-4; CDR3 length: 14; D gene: -; V gene: TRBV29-1
CDR3 DNA: TGTGCCAGCAGCCCGAGCGGAAGCACAGATACGCAGTATTTT; CDR3 protein: CASSPSGSTDTQYF; clone size: -; J gene: TRBJ2-3; CDR3 length: 14; D gene: -; V gene: TRBV7-9
CDR3 DNA: TGTGCCAGCAGCTTACAACAGGCCATCTATGGCTACACCTTC; CDR3 protein: CASSLQQAIYGYTF; clone size: few; J gene: TRBJ1-2; CDR3 length: 14; D gene: -; V gene: TRBV13
CDR3 DNA: TGTGCCAGCAGCTTATCTATTGAGCAGTTCTTC; CDR3 protein: CASSLSIEQFF; clone size: few; J gene: TRBJ2-1; CDR3 length: 11; D gene: -; V gene: TRBV7-8
CDR3 DNA: TGTGCCAGCAGCGTAGACAGGGGAATTAATGAAAAACTGTTTTTT; CDR3 protein: CASSVDRGINEKLFF; clone size: -; J gene: TRBJ1-4; CDR3 length: 15; D gene: TRBD1; V gene: TRBV9
CDR3 DNA: TGTGCCAGCAGCCTTTATAGCAATCAGCCCCAGCATTTT; CDR3 protein: CASSLYSNQPQHF; clone size: -; J gene: TRBJ1-5; CDR3 length: 13; D gene: -; V gene: TRBV11-1
CDR3 DNA: TGTGCCAGCAGTTCGCCAGGGGAGGGGACTGAAGCTTTCTTT; CDR3 protein: CASSSPGEGTEAFF; clone size: -; J gene: TRBJ1-1; CDR3 length: 14; D gene: -; V gene: TRBV28
CDR3 DNA: TGTGCCAGCAGCCTCCAGACAGGGACATTTCAGCCCCAGCATTTT; CDR3 protein: CASSLQTGTFQPQHF; clone size: -; J gene: TRBJ1-5; CDR3 length: 15; D gene: TRBD1; V gene: TRBV7-6
CDR3 DNA: TGTGCCAGTAGTATTAAGCAGGGCGCCGTCTACGAGCAGTACTTC; CDR3 protein: CASSIKQGAVYEQYF; clone size: -; J gene: TRBJ2-7; CDR3 length: 15; D gene: -; V gene: TRBV19
CDR3 DNA: TGTGCCAGCAGCTTAGGGCACAGGGGGTTCGATGGGGCCAACGTCCTGACTTTC; CDR3 protein: CASSLGHRGFDGANVLTF; clone size: few; J gene: TRBJ2-6; CDR3 length: 18; D gene: TRBD1; V gene: TRBV5-6
CDR3 DNA: TGTGCCAGCAGCTTGGGCGGGATCGCTGGGGCCAACGTCCTGACTTTC; CDR3 protein: CASSLGGIAGANVLTF; clone size: -; J gene: TRBJ2-6; CDR3 length: 16; D gene: -; V gene: TRBV5-4
CDR3 DNA: TGTGCCAGCTCATTTACTAGCGGGAGGAACACCGGGGAGCTGTTTTTT; CDR3 protein: CASSFTSGRNTGELFF; clone size: -; J gene: TRBJ2-2; CDR3 length: 16; D gene: TRBD2; V gene: TRBV18
CDR3 DNA: TGTGCCAGCAGACCCCCCAGCGGGAGGAATGATACGCAGTATTTT; CDR3 protein: CASRPPSGRNDTQYF; clone size: -; J gene: TRBJ2-3; CDR3 length: 15; D gene: TRBD2; V gene: TRBV6-1
CDR3 DNA: TGTGCCAGCAGCGTAGGGTCAGGCAATCAGCCCCAGCATTTT; CDR3 protein: CASSVGSGNQPQHF; clone size: -; J gene: TRBJ1-5; CDR3 length: 14; D gene: -; V gene: TRBV9